Below, one T cell receptor beta chain is given with its context. No antigen is known for it. These data are taken from a study of PD-1 blockade in classical Hodgkin lymphoma. General study results and limits: Complete responders' baseline diversity resembled that of newly diagnosed patients. Newly diagnosed patients were reported to exhibit reduced baseline TCR diversity relative to healthy donors.

Germline-derived CDR1 and CDR2 are MDHEN and SYDVKM. This CDR3 comprises 15 residues. Trimming took off 6 bases at V and 9 bases at J, with 18 bases between the two ends. This sample's time point: cycle 4 day 1 (C4D1), after 6 weeks of nivolumab. No patient escaped relapse after autologous stem cell transplantation, and brentuximab vedotin exposure varied. Clones were read by immunoSEQ multiplex PCR, and TCRdb kept only the in-frame ones, dropping some. Among around 25,000 clones, around 74% were seen once, and the ten largest hold roughly 30%. The rearrangement uses TRBV28 and TRBJ1-6; D remains unclear. The sequencing used peripheral blood mononuclear cells (PBMCs), collected before the fourth cycle of nivolumab. The clonotype was recovered from a human donor with classical Hodgkin lymphoma. This CDR3 reads CASSPPPSRGSPLHF. Here the CDR3 DNA reads TGTGCCAGCAGCCCCCCACCCAGCCGGGGTTCACCCCTCCACTTT.